This T cell receptor (beta chain) stems from a study of blood T cell repertoires in COVID-19. Source study methods: Using reference gene primer amplification, nucleated cell counts were estimated. TCRdb's copy holds only in-frame clones and misses some; the assay was immunoSEQ multiplex PCR. V, J and clone size are taken as reported in that table, and D and trimming were inferred from the DNA itself. The table records hundreds of thousands of clones, around nine tenths of them present only once. The CDR3 covers 13 residues. V lost 2 bases, J lost 8 bases, and 8 bases stayed unmatched. Per the germline V gene, CDR1 is SQVTM and CDR2 is ANQGSEA.

This clonotype was obtained from a man aged 70 or older with acute or convalescent COVID-19. Sample: peripheral blood. V is TRBV29-1 and J is TRBJ1-2; TRBD1 agrees at 7 bases. Here the CDR3 DNA reads TGCAGCGTTGAAAACAGGGGCGCGGCAGGCTACACCTTC. Translated, it gives CSVENRGAAGYTF.